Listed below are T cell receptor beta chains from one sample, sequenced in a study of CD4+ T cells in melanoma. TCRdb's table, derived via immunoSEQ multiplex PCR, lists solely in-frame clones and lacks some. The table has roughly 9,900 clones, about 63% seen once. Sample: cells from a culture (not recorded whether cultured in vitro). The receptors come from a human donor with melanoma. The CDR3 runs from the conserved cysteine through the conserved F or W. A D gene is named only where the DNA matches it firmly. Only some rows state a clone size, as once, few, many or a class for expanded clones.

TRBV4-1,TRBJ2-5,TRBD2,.,TGCGCCAGCAGCCGGGGAGCGGGGGGGCAAGAGACCCAGTACTTC,CASSRGAGGQETQYF
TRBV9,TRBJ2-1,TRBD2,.,TGTGCCAGCAGCGTCGCTAGCGGGGCCTACAATGAGCAGTTCTTC,CASSVASGAYNEQFF
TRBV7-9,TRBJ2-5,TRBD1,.,TGTGCCAGCAGCTCGTCGCAGGGGGTGTATGGGCAGTACTTC,CASSSSQGVYGQYF
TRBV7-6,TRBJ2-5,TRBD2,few,TGTGCCAGCAGCTCAACCACCGCGGGACTAGCGGAGACCCAGTACTTC,CASSSTTAGLAETQYF
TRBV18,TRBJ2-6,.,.,TGTGCCAGCTCCCCCACCTACTCTGGGGCCAACGTCCTGACTTTC,CASSPTYSGANVLTF
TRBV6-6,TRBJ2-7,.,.,TGTGCCAGCAGGGAGGGGGCGGGCAGCCTCTACGAGCAGTACTTC,CASREGAGSLYEQYF
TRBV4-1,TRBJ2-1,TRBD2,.,TGCGCCAGCAGCCAAGAGAGGCGGGGGGTAAGGAGCTCCTACAATGAGCAGTTCTTC,CASSQERRGVRSSYNEQFF
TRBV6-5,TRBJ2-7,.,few,TGTGCCAGCAGTTCAGGGCGTCAGTACGAGCAGTACTTC,CASSSGRQYEQYF
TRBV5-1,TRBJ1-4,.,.,TGCGCCAGCAGCTTGAGTGCAACTAATGAAAAACTGTTTTTT,CASSLSATNEKLFF
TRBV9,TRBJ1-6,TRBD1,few,TGTGCCAGCAACCGGGACAGGAATTCACCCCTCCACTTT,CASNRDRNSPLHF
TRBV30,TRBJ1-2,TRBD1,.,TGTGCCTGGGTGCCGTCCGGGACAGGGGTCGTTGGCTACACCTTC,CAWVPSGTGVVGYTF
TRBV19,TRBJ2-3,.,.,TGTGCCAGTGCTAAAGGGGTCGTAGGGAGATCAGATACGCAGTATTTT,CASAKGVVGRSDTQYF
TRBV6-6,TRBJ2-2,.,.,TGTGCCAGTTCAACTCCGGACACCGGGGAGCTGTTTTTT,CASSTPDTGELFF
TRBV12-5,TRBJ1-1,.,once,TGTGCTAGTGGTTTGGTACTCCAGACATATGCCCCTGAAGCTTTCTTT,CASGLVLQTYAPEAFF
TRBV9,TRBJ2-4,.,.,TGTGCCAGCTCCACTGAAGCCAAAAACATTCAGTACTTC,CASSTEAKNIQYF
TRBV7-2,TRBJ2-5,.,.,TGTGCCAGCAGCCCTCAAGAGACCCAGTACTTC,CASSPQETQYF
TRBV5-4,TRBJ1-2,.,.,TGTGCCAGCAGCTGGGCTCCAGGGGTTCCGGGGGATGGCTACACCTTC,CASSWAPGVPGDGYTF
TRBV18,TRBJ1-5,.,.,TGTGCCAGCTCGTCAGGGGACGGCAATCAGCCCCAGCATTTT,CASSSGDGNQPQHF
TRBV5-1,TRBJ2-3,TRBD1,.,TGCGCCAGCAGCGCGGGACAGGCTACGCAGTATTTT,CASSAGQATQYF
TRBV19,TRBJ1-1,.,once,TGTGCCAGTAGTGCAGGAGGATTGACTGAAGCTTTCTTT,CASSAGGLTEAFF
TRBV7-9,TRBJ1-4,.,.,TGTGCCAGCAGCAAATCCGGGGCAGGGTCATACGAAAAACTGTTTTTT,CASSKSGAGSYEKLFF
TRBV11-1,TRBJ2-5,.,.,TGTGCCAGCAGCTCACAGCGGACAGCGAAAGAGACCCAGTACTTC,CASSSQRTAKETQYF
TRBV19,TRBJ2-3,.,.,TGTGCCAGTAGTATCAAAGGTCGAGATACGCAGTATTTT,CASSIKGRDTQYF
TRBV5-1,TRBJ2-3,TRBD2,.,TGCGCCAGCGGGATAGCGGGGGGCGGCACAGATACGCAGTATTTT,CASGIAGGGTDTQYF
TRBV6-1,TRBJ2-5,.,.,TGTGCCAGCAGTGAAACTAGTCGTCAGACCCAGTACTTC,CASSETSRQTQYF
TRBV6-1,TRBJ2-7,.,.,TGTGCCAGTATCGAGGGTTGGACGCGGGTAGGCGAGCAGTACTTC,CASIEGWTRVGEQYF
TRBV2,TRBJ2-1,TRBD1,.,TGTGCCAGCAGATCAGGGGGCGTAAGTATCCATGAGCAGTTCTTC,CASRSGGVSIHEQFF
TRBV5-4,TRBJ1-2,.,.,TGTGCCAGCAGCTTGTTTGCACTCAACTATGGCTACACCTTC,CASSLFALNYGYTF
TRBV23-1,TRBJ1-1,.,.,TGCGCCAGCAGTCAAAATCTGAGGACCCCAAGATGGGACACTGAAGCTTTCTTT,CASSQNLRTPRWDTEAFF
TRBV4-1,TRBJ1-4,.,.,TGCGCCAGCAGCCAGCTGGGACATACGGATGAAAAACTGTTTTTT,CASSQLGHTDEKLFF
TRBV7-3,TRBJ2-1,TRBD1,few,TGTGCCAGCAGCCTCACAGGGGGCCCCTACAATGAGCAGTTCTTC,CASSLTGGPYNEQFF
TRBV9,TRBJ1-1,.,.,TGTGCCAGCAGCGTAGCTGGTCGGATGAACACTGAAGCTTTCTTT,CASSVAGRMNTEAFF
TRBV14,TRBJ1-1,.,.,TGTGCCAGCAGACGTCACAGAGGGCCCTCCGCTGAAGCTTTCTTT,CASRRHRGPSAEAFF
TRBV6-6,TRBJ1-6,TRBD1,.,TGTGCCAGCAGTGACAGGGGGCTTTCACCCCTCCACTTT,CASSDRGLSPLHF
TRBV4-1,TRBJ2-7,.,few,TGCGCCAGCAGCCAAGAACCTAGTCCGATAGGCTGGGAGCAGTACTTC,CASSQEPSPIGWEQYF
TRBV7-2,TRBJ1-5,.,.,TGTGCCAGCAGCTTTTTCCCGGGTAGCAATCAGCCCCAGCATTTT,CASSFFPGSNQPQHF
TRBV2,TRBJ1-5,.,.,TGTGCCAGCAGTGGGGGCAATCAGCCCCAGCATTTT,CASSGGNQPQHF
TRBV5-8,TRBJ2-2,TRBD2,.,TGTGCCAGCAGCTTGGCACTGGGGACTAGAGGCAGCGGGGAGCTGTTTTTT,CASSLALGTRGSGELFF
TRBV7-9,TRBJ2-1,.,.,TGTGCCAGCAGCCTGGGGTCGGGGGGCCGCAATGAGCAGTTCTTC,CASSLGSGGRNEQFF
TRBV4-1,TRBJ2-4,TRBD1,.,TGCGCCAGCAGCCTGGGACAGGGGGAGGAGGACATTCAGTACTTC,CASSLGQGEEDIQYF
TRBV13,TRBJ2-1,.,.,TGTGCCAGCAGCTTAGATCCAGGGTACAGTATAAGCTCCTACAATGAGCAGTTCTTC,CASSLDPGYSISSYNEQFF
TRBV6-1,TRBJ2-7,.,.,TGTGCCAGCCCTGACAGTTCCTACGAGCAGTACTTC,CASPDSSYEQYF
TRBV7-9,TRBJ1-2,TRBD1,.,TGTGCCAGCAGCTTTACAGGGGAATATGGCTACACCTTC,CASSFTGEYGYTF
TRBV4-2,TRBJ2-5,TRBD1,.,TGTGCCAGCAGCCTACAGGGGGGAACCGGGGAGACCCAGTACTTC,CASSLQGGTGETQYF
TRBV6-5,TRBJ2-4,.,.,TGTGCCAGCAGTTACTCGAATACTCAGTACTTC,CASSYSNTQYF